This T cell receptor (beta chain) was sequenced for a study of T cell repertoires in cytomegalovirus infection. This clonotype came up a few times. V lost 5 bases to trimming and J lost 0 bases, with 9 bases between them. Germline lookup yields CDR1 SQVTM and CDR2 ANQGSEA. The CDR3 runs 13 residues. TCRdb called the reads again in MiXCR, with one record for every CDR3 protein. Here the sample spans nearly 550,000 distinct CDR3 sequences, 16% being singletons. The chain is built from TRBV29-1 and TRBJ2-3; a possible D gene is TRBD2 (6 bases). The specimen was CD8+ T cells from PBMCs. This sequence was found in a human donor in good health (CMV status not recorded). Some clones in this sample may be carry-over from other donors' samples. This CDR3 reads CSVLASSTDTQYF. In nucleotides, the CDR3 is TGCAGCGTTCTAGCGTCTAGCACAGATACGCAGTATTTT.